One sample yielded the 3 T cell receptor beta chains listed below, sequenced in a study of shared clonotypes between healthy human individuals. Measured with immunoSEQ multiplex PCR; TCRdb has only the in-frame clones, and not every one. In the table there are roughly 1,000,000 clones, 78% of which are singletons. The sequencing sample was made of memory CD4+ T cells from PBMCs. Specified subset: CD45RA-negative fraction. The source is a man aged 18 to 29 in good health. Some clones in this sample may be carry-over from other donors' samples.

The gene calls are TRBV30 and TRBJ1-2; 7 bases are a match to TRBD1. The V gene end was trimmed by 2 bases and the J gene end by 6 bases; junction bases not matched to a gene: 12. Germline V gene sequence: CDR1 GTSNPN, CDR2 SVGIG (reference sequence). The CDR3 covers 15 residues. CDR3 protein: CAWSTTGVYSHGYTF. The CDR3 DNA follows: TGTGCCTGGAGTACTACAGGGGTCTATTCCCATGGCTACACCTTC.

The genes are TRBV5-8 and TRBJ1-3; D uncertain. Trimming shortened V by 0 bases and J by 16 bases, and 11 bases separated the two germline ends. The CDR3 runs to 11 residues. CDR1 and CDR2 from the germline V gene are SGHTS and YDEGEE. Here the CDR3 reads CASSLVRYRYF. CDR3 bases: TGTGCCAGCAGCTTGGTCCGTTATCGGTATTTT.

This chain uses TRBV28 with TRBJ1-6, with a weak D call TRBD1 (5 bases). This CDR3 contains 15 residues. V lost 2 bases, J lost 10 bases, and 15 bases lay in between. Looked up from germline, CDR1 is MDHEN and CDR2 is SYDVKM. The CDR3 sequence is CASSLSGGGASPLHF. CDR3 coding DNA: TGTGCCAGCAGTTTAAGCGGGGGAGGCGCCTCACCCCTCCACTTT. Together with reference TRBV28 and TRBJ1-6, the CDR3 gives the full variable domain: DVKVTQSSRYLVKRTGEKVFLECVQDMDHENMFWYRQDPGLGLRLIYFSYDVKMKEKGDIPEGYSVSREKKERFSLILESASTNQTSMYLCASSLSGGGASPLHFGNGTRLTVT.